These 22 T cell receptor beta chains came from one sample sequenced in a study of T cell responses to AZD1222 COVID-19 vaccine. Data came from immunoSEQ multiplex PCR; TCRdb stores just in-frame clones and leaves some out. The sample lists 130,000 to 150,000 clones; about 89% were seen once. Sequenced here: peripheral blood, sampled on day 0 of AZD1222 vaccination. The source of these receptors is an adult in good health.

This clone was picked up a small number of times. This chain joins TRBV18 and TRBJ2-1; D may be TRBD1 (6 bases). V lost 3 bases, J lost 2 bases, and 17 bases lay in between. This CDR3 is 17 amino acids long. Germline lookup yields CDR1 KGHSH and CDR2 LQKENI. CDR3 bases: TGTGCCAGCTCACCCCCACCCGGAACAGGGCCCTACAATGAGCAGTTCTTC. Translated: CASSPPPGTGPYNEQFF.

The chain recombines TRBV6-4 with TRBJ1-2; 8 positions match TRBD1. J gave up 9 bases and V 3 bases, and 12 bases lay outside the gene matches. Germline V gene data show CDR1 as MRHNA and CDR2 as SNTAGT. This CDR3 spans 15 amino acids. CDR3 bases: TGTGCCAGCAGTGAAAGTCCAGGGGGCGAGCGGAGCTACACCTTC. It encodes CASSESPGGERSYTF.

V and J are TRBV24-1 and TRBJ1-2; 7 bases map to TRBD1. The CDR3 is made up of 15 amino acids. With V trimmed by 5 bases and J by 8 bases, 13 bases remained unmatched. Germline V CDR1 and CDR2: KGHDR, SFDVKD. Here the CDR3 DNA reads TGTGCCACCAGTGGCCGACAGGGCTTCATTGGGGGCTACACCTTC. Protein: CATSGRQGFIGGYTF.

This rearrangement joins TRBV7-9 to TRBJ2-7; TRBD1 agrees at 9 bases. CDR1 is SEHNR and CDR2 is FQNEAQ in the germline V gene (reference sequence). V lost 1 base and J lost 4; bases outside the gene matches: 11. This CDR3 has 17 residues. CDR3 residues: CASSLVQGWTGVYEQYF. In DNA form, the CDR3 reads TGTGCCAGCAGCTTAGTTCAAGGTTGGACAGGGGTGTACGAGCAGTACTTC. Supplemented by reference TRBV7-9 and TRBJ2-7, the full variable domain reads DTGVSQNPRHKITKRGQNVTFRCDPISEHNRLYWYRQTLGQGPEFLTYFQNEAQLEKSRLLSDRFSAERPKGSFSTLEIQRTEQGDSAMYLCASSLVQGWTGVYEQYFGPGTRLTVT.

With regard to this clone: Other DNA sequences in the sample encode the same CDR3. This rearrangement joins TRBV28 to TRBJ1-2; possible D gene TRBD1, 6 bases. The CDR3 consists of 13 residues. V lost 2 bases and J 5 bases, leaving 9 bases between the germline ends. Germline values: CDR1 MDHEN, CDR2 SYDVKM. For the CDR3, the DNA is TGTGCCAGCAGTTTAGGGGGGCGGTATGGCTACACCTTC. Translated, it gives CASSLGGRYGYTF.

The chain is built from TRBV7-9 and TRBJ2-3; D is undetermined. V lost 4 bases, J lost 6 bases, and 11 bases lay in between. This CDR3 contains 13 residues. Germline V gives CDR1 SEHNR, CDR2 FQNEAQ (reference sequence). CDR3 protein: CASSSRPEDTQYF. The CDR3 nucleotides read TGTGCCAGCAGCTCTAGACCGGAGGATACGCAGTATTTT.

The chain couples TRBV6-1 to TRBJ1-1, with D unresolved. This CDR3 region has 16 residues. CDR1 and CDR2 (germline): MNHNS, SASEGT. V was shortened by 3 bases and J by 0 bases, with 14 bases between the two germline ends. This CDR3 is CASSDAHPYLNTEAFF. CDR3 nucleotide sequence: TGTGCCAGCAGTGACGCGCATCCCTATCTGAACACTGAAGCTTTCTTT.

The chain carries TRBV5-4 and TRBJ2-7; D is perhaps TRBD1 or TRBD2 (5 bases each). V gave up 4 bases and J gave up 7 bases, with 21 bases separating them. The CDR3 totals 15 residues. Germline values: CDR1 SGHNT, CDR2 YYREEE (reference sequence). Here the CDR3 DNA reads TGTGCCAGCAGCCCTGGGAGCCTTGGGGGTCGGGAGCAGTACTTC. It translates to CASSPGSLGGREQYF.

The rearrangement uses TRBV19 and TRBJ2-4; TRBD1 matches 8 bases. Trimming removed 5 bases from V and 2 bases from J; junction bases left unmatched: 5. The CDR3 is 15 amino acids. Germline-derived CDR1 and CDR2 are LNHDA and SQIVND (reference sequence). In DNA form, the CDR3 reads TGTGCCAGTAGTCTTGGACAGGGACCCAAAAACATTCAGTACTTC. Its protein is CASSLGQGPKNIQYF.

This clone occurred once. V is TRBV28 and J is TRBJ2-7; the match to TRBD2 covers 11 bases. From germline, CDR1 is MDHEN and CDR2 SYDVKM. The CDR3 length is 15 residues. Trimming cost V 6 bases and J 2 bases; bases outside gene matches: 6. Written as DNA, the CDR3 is TGTGCCAGCAGCCCGGGACTAGCGGAAACCTACGAGCAGTACTTC. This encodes CASSPGLAETYEQYF.

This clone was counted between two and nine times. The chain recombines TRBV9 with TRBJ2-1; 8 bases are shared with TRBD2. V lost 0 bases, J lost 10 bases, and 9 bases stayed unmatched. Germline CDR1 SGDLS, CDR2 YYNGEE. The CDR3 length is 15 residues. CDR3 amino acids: CASSVDGRASGEQFF. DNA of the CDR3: TGTGCCAGCAGCGTAGACGGGAGGGCATCGGGGGAGCAGTTCTTC.

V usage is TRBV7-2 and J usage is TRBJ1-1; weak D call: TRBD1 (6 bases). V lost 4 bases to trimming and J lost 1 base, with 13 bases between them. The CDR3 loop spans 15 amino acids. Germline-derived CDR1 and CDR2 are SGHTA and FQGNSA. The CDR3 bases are TGTGCCAGCAGCTGGGGGGGCAGCCCGAACACTGAAGCTTTCTTT. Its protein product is CASSWGGSPNTEAFF.

DNA of the CDR3: TGCGCCAGCAGCCGGGCTTCGAGCTCCTACGAGCAGTACTTC. Translation gives CASSRASSSYEQYF. This rearrangement joins TRBV5-1 to TRBJ2-7; D gene unclear. V was trimmed by 4 bases and J by 0 bases, leaving 11 bases between them. The germline CDR1 and CDR2 sequences are SGHRS and YFSETQ. The CDR3 is 14 residues long. Variable domain in full (rest from reference TRBV5-1 and TRBJ2-7): KAGVTQTPRYLIKTRGQQVTLSCSPISGHRSVSWYQQTPGQGLQFLFEYFSETQRNKGNFPGRFSGRQFSNSRSEMNVSTLELGDSALYLCASSRASSSYEQYFGPGTRLTVT.

CDR3 loop: CASSWAQGPNTEAFF. CDR3 sequence (DNA): TGTGCCAGCAGCTGGGCACAGGGCCCGAACACTGAAGCTTTCTTT. The chain combines TRBV11-2 with TRBJ1-1, with a weak D call TRBD1 (6 bases). Per the germline V gene, CDR1 is SGHAT and CDR2 is FQNNGV. With 4 bases removed from V and 1 base from J, the gap between germline ends came to 13 bases. The CDR3 has 15 amino acids.

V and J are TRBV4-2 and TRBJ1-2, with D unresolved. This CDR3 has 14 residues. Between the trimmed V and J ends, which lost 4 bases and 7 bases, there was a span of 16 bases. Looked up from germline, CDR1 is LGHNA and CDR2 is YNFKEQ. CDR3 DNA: TGTGCCAGCAGCCTCGAGAGTCCAGGTCCTGGCTACACCTTC. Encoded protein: CASSLESPGPGYTF.

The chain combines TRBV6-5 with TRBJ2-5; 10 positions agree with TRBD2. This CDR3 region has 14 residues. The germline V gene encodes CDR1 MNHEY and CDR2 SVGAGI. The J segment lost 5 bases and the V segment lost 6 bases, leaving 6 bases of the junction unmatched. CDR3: CASREREGGETQYF. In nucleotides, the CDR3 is TGTGCCAGCAGGGAGCGGGAGGGCGGGGAGACCCAGTACTTC.

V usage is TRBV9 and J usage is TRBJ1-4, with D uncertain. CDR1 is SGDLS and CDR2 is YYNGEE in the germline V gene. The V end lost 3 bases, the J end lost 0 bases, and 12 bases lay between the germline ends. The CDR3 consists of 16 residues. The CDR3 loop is CASSGGTPATNEKLFF. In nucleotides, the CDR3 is TGTGCCAGCAGCGGGGGAACACCTGCAACTAATGAAAAACTGTTTTTT.

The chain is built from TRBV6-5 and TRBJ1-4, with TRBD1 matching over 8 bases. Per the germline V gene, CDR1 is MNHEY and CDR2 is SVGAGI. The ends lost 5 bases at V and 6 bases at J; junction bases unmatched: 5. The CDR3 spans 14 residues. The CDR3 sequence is CASSKRTGYEKLFF. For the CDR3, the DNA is TGTGCCAGCAGTAAACGGACAGGGTATGAAAAACTGTTTTTT.

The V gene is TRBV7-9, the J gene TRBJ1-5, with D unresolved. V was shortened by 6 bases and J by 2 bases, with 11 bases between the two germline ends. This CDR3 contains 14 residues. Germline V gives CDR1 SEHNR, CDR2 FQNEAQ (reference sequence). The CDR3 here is CASSFGYGNQPQHF. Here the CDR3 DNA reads TGTGCCAGCAGTTTCGGTTACGGCAATCAGCCCCAGCATTTT. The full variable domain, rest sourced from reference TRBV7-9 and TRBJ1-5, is DTGVSQNPRHKITKRGQNVTFRCDPISEHNRLYWYRQTLGQGPEFLTYFQNEAQLEKSRLLSDRFSAERPKGSFSTLEIQRTEQGDSAMYLCASSFGYGNQPQHFGDGTRLSIL.

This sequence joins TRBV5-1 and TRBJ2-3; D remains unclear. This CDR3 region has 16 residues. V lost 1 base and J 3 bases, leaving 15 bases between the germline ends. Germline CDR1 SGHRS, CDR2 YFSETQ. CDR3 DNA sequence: TGCGCCAGCAGCTTGCAAGCAAGGGTTGAAACAGATACGCAGTATTTT. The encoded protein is CASSLQARVETDTQYF.

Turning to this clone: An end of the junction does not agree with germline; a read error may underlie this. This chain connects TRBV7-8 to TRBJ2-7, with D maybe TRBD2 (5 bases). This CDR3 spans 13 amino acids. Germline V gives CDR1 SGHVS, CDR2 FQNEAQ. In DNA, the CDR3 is TGTGCCAGCAGCTTAATTACATCGTGGGAGTTCCACTTC. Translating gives CASSLITSWEFHF.

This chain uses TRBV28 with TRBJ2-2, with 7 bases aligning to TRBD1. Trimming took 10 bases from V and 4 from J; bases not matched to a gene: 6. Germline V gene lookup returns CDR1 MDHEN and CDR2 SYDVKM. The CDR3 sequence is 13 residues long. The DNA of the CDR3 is TGTGCCACCGACGACAGGGTCACCGGGGAGCTGTTTTTT. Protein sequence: CATDDRVTGELFF.